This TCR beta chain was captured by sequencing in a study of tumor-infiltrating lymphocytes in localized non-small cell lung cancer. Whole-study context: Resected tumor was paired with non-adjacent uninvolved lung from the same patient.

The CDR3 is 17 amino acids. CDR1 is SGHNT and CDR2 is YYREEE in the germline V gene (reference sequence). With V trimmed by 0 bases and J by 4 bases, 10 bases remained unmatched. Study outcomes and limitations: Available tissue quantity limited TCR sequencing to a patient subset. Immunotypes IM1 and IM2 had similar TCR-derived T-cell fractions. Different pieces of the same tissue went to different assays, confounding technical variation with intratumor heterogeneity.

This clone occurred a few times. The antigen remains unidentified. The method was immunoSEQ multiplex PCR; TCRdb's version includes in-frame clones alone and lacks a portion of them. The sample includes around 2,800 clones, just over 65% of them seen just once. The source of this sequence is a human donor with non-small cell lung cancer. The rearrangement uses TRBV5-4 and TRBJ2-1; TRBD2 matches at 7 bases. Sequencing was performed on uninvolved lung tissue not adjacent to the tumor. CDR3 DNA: TGTGCCAGCAGCTTGGCGAGCGGAGCGGGAACATACAATGAGCAGTTCTTC. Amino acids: CASSLASGAGTYNEQFF.